This T cell receptor (beta chain) was identified during a study of tumor-infiltrating lymphocytes in oesophageal squamous cell carcinoma. On this clonotype itself: Without the conserved terminal phenylalanine or tryptophan, this CDR3 likely stems from a read error. The DNA is omitted, as the CDR3 cannot be located on it reliably, and the CDR3 follows TCRdb's listing.

TCRdb reanalysed the reads using MiXCR and keeps one entry per CDR3 protein. The sample shows about 12,000 distinct CDR3 sequences, roughly 60% of them seen only once. The CDR3 is 17 amino acids long, termini counted. Per germline, CDR1 SGHTA and CDR2 FQGTGA. Material for sequencing was blood. V and J are TRBV7-3 and TRBJ2-3; TRBD2, the D gene given by the table, was not confirmed from the DNA. This receptor was identified in a female donor with esophageal squamous cell carcinoma. The CDR3 spells CASSLGGAGPYEQYFGP.